This T cell receptor (beta chain) was identified during a study of control samples from healthy donors and cancer patients. The CDR3 runs 15 residues. In germline, CDR1 is MRHNA, CDR2 SNTAGT. V lost 0 bases and J lost 1, with 6 bases in between. Measured with immunoSEQ multiplex PCR; TCRdb has only the in-frame clones, and not every one. The sample lists some 130,000 clones; just under 95% were seen once. The sample comprised blood. The genes are TRBV6-4 and TRBJ2-2; no definite D call. This clonotype was sampled from a man aged 25 to 40 in good health. CDR3 in amino acids: CASSDSGENTGELFF. The CDR3 DNA follows: TGTGCCAGCAGTGACTCTGGGGAGAACACCGGGGAGCTGTTTTTT.